The table lists the clone carrying this T cell receptor (beta chain) with a few counts. One junction end disagrees with the germline gene, perhaps due to a read error. This sample stems from a study of regulatory T cells in long-lasting Graves disease. Time point reported: newly diagnosed GD, antithyroid drugs for less than 3 months. PBMC-extracted RNA yielded the TCR library. Sequencing libraries for TCR beta were prepared with iRepertoire HTBI primers and Arm-PCR of CDR3 regions. Each CDR3 protein is one row after TCRdb ran MiXCR on the multiplex PCR reads. The sample holds about 500,000 distinct CDR3 sequences, roughly 17% seen once. This CDR3 has 16 amino acids. Germline loops: CDR1 SGHRS, CDR2 YFSETQ. These sequences were also reported in another study, on T cells in Graves' hyperthyroidism and ophthalmopathy. That source adds: Using 13 V-J features, a model discriminated ophthalmopathy from stable hyperthyroidism.

The material sequenced was peripheral blood mononuclear cells (PBMCs), taken at new diagnosis, from a patient treated with antithyroid drugs. The rearrangement links TRBV5-1 to TRBJ2-7, with D maybe TRBD2 (6 bases). This TCR came from a man aged 40-55 years with Graves disease. DNA of the CDR3: TGCGCCTGCAGCTTCGGTGGGACTCACGTTTCGCGAGAGCAGTACTTC. As protein: CACSFGGTHVSREQYF.